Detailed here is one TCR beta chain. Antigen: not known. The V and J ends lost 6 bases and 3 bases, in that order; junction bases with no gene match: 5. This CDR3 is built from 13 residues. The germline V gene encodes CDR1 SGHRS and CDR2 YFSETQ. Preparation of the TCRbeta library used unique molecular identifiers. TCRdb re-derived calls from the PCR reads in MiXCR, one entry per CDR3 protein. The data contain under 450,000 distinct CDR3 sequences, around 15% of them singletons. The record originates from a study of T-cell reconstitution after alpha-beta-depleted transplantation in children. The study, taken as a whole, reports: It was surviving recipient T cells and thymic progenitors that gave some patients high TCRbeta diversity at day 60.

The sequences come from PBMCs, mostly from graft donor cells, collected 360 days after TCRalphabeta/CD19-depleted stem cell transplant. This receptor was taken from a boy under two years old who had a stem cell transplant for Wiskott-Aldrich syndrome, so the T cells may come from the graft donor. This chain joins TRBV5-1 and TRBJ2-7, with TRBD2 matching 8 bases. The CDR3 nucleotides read TGCGCCAGCACCCGGGGGGGGGACTACGAGCAGTACTTC. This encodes CASTRGGDYEQYF.